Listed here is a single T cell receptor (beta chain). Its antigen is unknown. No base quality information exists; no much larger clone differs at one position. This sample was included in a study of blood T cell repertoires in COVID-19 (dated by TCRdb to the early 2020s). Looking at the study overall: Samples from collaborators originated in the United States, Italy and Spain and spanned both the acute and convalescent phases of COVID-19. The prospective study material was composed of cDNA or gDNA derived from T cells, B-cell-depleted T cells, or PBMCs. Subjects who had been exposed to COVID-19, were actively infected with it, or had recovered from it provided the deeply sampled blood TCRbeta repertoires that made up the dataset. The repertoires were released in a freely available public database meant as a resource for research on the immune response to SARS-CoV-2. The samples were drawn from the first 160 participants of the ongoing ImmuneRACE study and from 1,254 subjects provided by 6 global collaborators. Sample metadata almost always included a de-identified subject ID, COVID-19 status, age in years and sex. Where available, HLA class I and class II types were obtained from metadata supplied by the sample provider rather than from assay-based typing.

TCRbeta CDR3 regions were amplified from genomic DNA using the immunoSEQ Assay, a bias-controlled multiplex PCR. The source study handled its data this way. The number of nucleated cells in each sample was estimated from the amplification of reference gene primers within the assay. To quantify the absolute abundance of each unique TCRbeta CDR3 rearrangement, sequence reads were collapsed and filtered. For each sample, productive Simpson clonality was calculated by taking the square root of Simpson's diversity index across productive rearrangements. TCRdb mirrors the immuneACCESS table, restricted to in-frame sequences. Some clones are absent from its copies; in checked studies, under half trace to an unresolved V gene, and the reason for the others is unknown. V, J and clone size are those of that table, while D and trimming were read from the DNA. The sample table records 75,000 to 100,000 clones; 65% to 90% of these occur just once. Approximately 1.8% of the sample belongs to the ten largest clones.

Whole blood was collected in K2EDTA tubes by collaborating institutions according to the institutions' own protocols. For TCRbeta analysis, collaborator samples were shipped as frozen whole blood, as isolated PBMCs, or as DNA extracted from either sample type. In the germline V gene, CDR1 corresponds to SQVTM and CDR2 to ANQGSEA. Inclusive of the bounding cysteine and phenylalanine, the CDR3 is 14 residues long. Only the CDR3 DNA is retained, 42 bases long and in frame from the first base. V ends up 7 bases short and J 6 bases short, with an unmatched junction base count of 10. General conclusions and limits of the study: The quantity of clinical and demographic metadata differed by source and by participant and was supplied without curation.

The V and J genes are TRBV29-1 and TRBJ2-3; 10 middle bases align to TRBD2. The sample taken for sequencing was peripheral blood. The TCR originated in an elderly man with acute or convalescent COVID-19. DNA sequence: TGCAGCGGGGAACTAGCGGGGACCCCGGATACGCAGTATTTT. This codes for CSGELAGTPDTQYF.